Listed below are T cell receptor beta chains from one sample, sequenced in a study of blood T cell repertoires in COVID-19. Sequenced by immunoSEQ multiplex PCR; TCRdb stores in-frame clones only, minus some. Of about 220,000 clones detected, roughly 89% appear once; the ten largest clones hold over 3%. Sequenced input: PBMCs or T cells enriched from blood (not recorded which). The receptors were sampled from a woman aged 35 to 49 with acute COVID-19. CDR3s include the opening cysteine and the closing phenylalanine or tryptophan. D genes are given only for firm matches. Not all rows give a size; the values are once, few, many and, for expanded clones, a class.

cdr3_length	d_call	j_call	clone_size	v_call	cdr3_aa	cdr3_nt
20	TRBD1	TRBJ2-5	-	TRBV9	CASSVVPADVLQGKSETQYF	TGTGCCAGCAGCGTAGTTCCGGCGGACGTTTTACAGGGGAAATCAGAGACCCAGTACTTC
13	-	TRBJ1-1	once	TRBV5-8	CASSTRVNTEAFF	TGTGCCAGCAGCACGAGGGTGAACACTGAAGCTTTCTTT
15	-	TRBJ2-1	-	TRBV2	CASSDGLIGINEQFF	TGTGCCAGCAGTGACGGACTAATCGGAATCAATGAGCAGTTCTTC
13	TRBD1	TRBJ2-1	once	TRBV30	CAWNGRGRREQFF	TGTGCCTGGAACGGCAGGGGGCGCCGTGAGCAGTTCTTC
14	-	TRBJ2-2	-	TRBV6-6	CASEAAPESGELFF	TGTGCCAGCGAGGCGGCCCCCGAATCCGGGGAGCTGTTTTTT
15	TRBD1	TRBJ1-2	-	TRBV7-9	CASSLGRDRGHGYTF	TGTGCCAGCAGCTTGGGCCGTGACAGGGGGCATGGCTACACCTTC
12	TRBD2	TRBJ2-1	-	TRBV28	CASSSGTTEQFF	TGTGCCAGCAGTTCCGGGACTACCGAGCAGTTCTTC
18	TRBD1	TRBJ1-3	-	TRBV5-5	CASSKVPGQGIGGNTIYF	TGTGCCAGCAGCAAAGTCCCGGGACAGGGGATCGGTGGAAACACCATATATTTT
14	TRBD1	TRBJ1-2	-	TRBV30	CAWTSGGQGYGYTF	TGTGCCTGGACCAGCGGGGGACAGGGCTATGGCTACACCTTC
15	-	TRBJ1-3	-	TRBV29-1	CSVFEPGSSGNTIYF	TGCAGCGTTTTTGAGCCAGGGTCTTCTGGAAACACCATATATTTT
10	-	TRBJ2-1	-	TRBV12-3/TRBV12-4	CASMGGEQFF	TGTGCCAGCATGGGGGGTGAGCAGTTCTTC
15	TRBD1	TRBJ1-2	-	TRBV14	CASSQGQGFNYGYTF	TGTGCCAGCAGCCAGGGACAGGGGTTTAACTATGGCTACACCTTC
14	TRBD1	TRBJ1-1	-	TRBV30	CAWSPGGAHTEAFF	TGTGCCTGGAGCCCAGGGGGCGCGCACACTGAAGCTTTCTTT
17	TRBD1	TRBJ1-2	-	TRBV7-3	CASSLKVGQGGRDGYTF	TGTGCCAGCAGCTTAAAGGTTGGACAGGGGGGACGAGATGGCTACACCTTC
13	-	TRBJ1-4	-	TRBV29-1	CSGKTAYNEKLFF	TGCAGCGGAAAGACAGCCTATAATGAAAAACTGTTTTTT
17	-	TRBJ1-1	-	TRBV6-1	CASSVSLQGLGNTEAFF	TGTGCCAGCAGTGTAAGCCTTCAGGGGTTGGGGAACACTGAAGCTTTCTTT
16	-	TRBJ1-2	few	TRBV18	CASSPSMAGFDRGYTF	TGTGCCAGCTCACCAAGCATGGCCGGGTTCGATCGAGGCTACACCTTC
13	-	TRBJ1-1	-	TRBV10-3	CAISENGNTEAFF	TGTGCCATCAGTGAGAACGGGAACACTGAAGCTTTCTTT
17	-	TRBJ1-2	-	TRBV9	CASSVGGQTNGRYGYTF	TGTGCCAGCAGCGTAGGGGGGCAAACTAACGGCCGATATGGCTACACCTTC
14	-	TRBJ1-1	few	TRBV5-1	CASSRVGANTEAFF	TGCGCCAGCAGCCGCGTTGGGGCGAACACTGAAGCTTTCTTT
13	-	TRBJ1-2	-	TRBV30	CAWSVQEGYGYTF	TGTGCCTGGAGTGTACAGGAGGGGTATGGCTACACCTTC
13	-	TRBJ1-1	-	TRBV6-4	CASSESPATEAFF	TGTGCCAGCAGTGAGTCGCCAGCGACTGAAGCTTTCTTT
15	TRBD1	TRBJ1-2	-	TRBV19	CASSTYTGTGEGYTF	TGTGCCAGTAGTACTTACACCGGGACAGGGGAAGGCTACACCTTC
12	-	TRBJ1-1	-	TRBV7-3	CASSHSTGIAFF	TGTGCCAGCAGCCATAGTACAGGGATAGCTTTCTTT
13	-	TRBJ2-7	-	TRBV20-1	CSASPRFNYEQYF	TGCAGTGCTAGTCCTCGGTTTAACTACGAGCAGTACTTC
17	-	TRBJ2-7	-	TRBV6-2/TRBV6-3	CASSYSGQWYDTREQYF	TGTGCCAGCAGTTACTCAGGACAGTGGTACGACACGAGGGAGCAGTACTTC
15	-	TRBJ1-3	-	TRBV3-1/TRBV3-2	CASSQGRGAGNTIYF	TGTGCCAGCAGCCAAGGGCGGGGAGCAGGAAACACCATATATTTT
15	TRBD1	TRBJ2-2	once	TRBV11-2	CASTPQGADTGELFF	TGTGCCAGCACCCCTCAGGGGGCAGACACCGGGGAGCTGTTTTTT
14	-	TRBJ2-1	-	TRBV7-2	CASSTGLWGNEQFF	TGTGCCAGCAGCACGGGACTCTGGGGCAATGAGCAGTTCTTC
13	TRBD1	TRBJ1-1	-	TRBV18	CASSPPDRAHAFF	TGTGCCAGCTCACCACCCGACAGGGCCCACGCTTTCTTT
14	-	TRBJ1-1	-	TRBV5-8	CASRNSFMNTEAFF	TGTGCCAGCAGGAACAGCTTTATGAACACTGAAGCTTTCTTT
17	TRBD1	TRBJ1-2	-	TRBV5-6	CASNLGGDRAAGYGYTF	TGTGCCAGCAACCTCGGAGGCGACAGGGCGGCCGGCTATGGCTACACCTTC
16	-	TRBJ1-5	-	TRBV3-1/TRBV3-2	CASSQGIRESNQPQHF	TGTGCCAGCAGCCAAGGAATTAGGGAGAGCAATCAGCCCCAGCATTTT
14	-	TRBJ1-2	-	TRBV14	CASSLDSHNYGYTF	TGTGCCAGCAGCCTTGACAGTCACAACTATGGCTACACCTTC
17	TRBD1	TRBJ1-6	-	TRBV10-3	CAISDKLKDRDNSPLHF	TGTGCCATCAGTGATAAACTTAAGGACAGGGATAATTCACCCCTCCACTTT
14	-	TRBJ2-7	-	TRBV19	CASAVGRGSYEQYF	TGTGCCAGTGCCGTGGGACGGGGGTCCTACGAGCAGTACTTC
13	-	TRBJ2-2	-	TRBV21-1	CASTLGLTGELFF	TGTGCCAGCACCCTGGGACTCACCGGGGAGCTGTTTTTT
14	-	TRBJ1-5	once	TRBV7-9	CASSSTGWNQPQHF	TGTGCCAGCAGCTCTACAGGGTGGAATCAGCCCCAGCATTTT